Given below is one TCR beta chain in context. This sample was included in a study of blood T cell repertoires in COVID-19. Study background: Samples taken during acute and convalescent COVID-19 were collected in the United States, Italy and Spain. PBMCs, B-cell-depleted T cells, or T cells were the source of the cDNA or gDNA that made up the material.

This CDR3 region has 16 residues. With V trimmed by 4 bases and J by 1 base, 5 bases remained unmatched. Germline V CDR1 and CDR2: SGHTS, YDEGEE. The repertoire was sequenced with immunoSEQ multiplex PCR; TCRdb's copy has only in-frame clones and lacks some. The sample lists 80,000 to 100,000 clones; less than 85% were seen once. The origin of this receptor is a man between 65 and 85 years old with active or convalescent COVID-19. The rearrangement joins TRBV5-8 to TRBJ2-2, with 9 positions matching TRBD1. The source material was peripheral blood. CDR3 protein: CASSPYRGRNTGELFF. The CDR3 DNA sequence: TGTGCCAGCAGCCCCTACAGGGGGCGGAACACCGGGGAGCTGTTTTTT.